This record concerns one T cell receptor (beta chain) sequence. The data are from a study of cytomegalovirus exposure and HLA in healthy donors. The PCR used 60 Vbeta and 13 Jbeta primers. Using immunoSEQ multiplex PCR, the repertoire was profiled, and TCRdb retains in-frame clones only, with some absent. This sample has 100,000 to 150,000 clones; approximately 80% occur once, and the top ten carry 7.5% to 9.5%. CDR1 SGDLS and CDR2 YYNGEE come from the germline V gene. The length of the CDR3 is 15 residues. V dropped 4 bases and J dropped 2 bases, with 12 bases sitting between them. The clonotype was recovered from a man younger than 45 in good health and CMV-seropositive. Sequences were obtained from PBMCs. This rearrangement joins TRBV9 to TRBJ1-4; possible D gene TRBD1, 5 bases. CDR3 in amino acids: CASSPTGGTNEKLFF. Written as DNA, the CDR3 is TGTGCCAGCAGCCCAACAGGAGGGACTAATGAAAAACTGTTTTTT.